Sequencing of this T cell receptor beta chain was carried out in a study of regulatory T cells in long-lasting Graves disease. Time point meaning: newly diagnosed GD, antithyroid drugs for less than 3 months. The TCR library was prepared using RNA isolated from PBMCs. American Thyroid Association guidelines defined how Graves' disease was diagnosed. The germline CDR1 and CDR2 sequences are MDHEN and SYDVKM. The V gene lost 7 bases and the J gene lost 0 bases, with 10 bases spanning the gap. CDR3 size: 14 residues. This clonotype was seen ten or more times. According to the study, TCR beta libraries were built with iRepertoire HTBI primers and CDR3-region Arm-PCR. Each CDR3 protein gets one entry after TCRdb re-called the multiplex PCR reads with MiXCR. The sample has a few hundred thousand distinct CDR3 sequences, about 12% seen once; the top ten hold approximately 17%. These same data were also listed under a study on T cells in Graves' hyperthyroidism and ophthalmopathy. In that study: Patients aged 18 to 65 with hyperthyroidism were newly diagnosed, with duration under 2 months. Blood shared most expanded thyroid clonotypes above 0.001.

The clonotype comes from a woman younger than 30 with Graves disease. The chain links TRBV28 to TRBJ1-3; D ambiguous. The sequencing used peripheral blood mononuclear cells (PBMCs), collected at new diagnosis, from a patient treated with antithyroid drugs. This chain's CDR3 is CASKSTGSGNTIYF. CDR3 sequence (DNA): TGTGCCAGCAAGTCTACCGGCTCTGGAAACACCATATATTTT.